A selection of T cell receptor beta chains follows, all from one sample in a study of cytomegalovirus exposure and HLA in healthy donors. Only in-frame clones appear in the TCRdb table, and some are missing; sequencing was by immunoSEQ multiplex PCR. The sample lists about 190,000 clones; over 60% were seen once. Sequencing input: PBMCs. The receptors come from a woman in her 30s in good health and CMV-seropositive. Both conserved end residues are part of each CDR3. Fields, in order: clone size, V gene, J gene, D gene, CDR3 protein, CDR3 DNA. D genes are given only for firm matches. The listing skips clone size in some rows; elsewhere it reads once, few, many or a size class.

size: .; V: TRBV18; J: TRBJ2-7; D: TRBD1; CDR3: CASSPGTGTYEQYF; DNA: TGTGCCAGCTCACCCGGGACAGGAACCTACGAGCAGTACTTC
size: .; V: TRBV20-1; J: TRBJ2-7; D: .; CDR3: CSARDGGSQYF; DNA: TGCAGTGCTAGAGATGGGGGGTCGCAGTACTTC
size: .; V: TRBV30; J: TRBJ2-7; D: .; CDR3: CAWTHGENEQYF; DNA: TGTGCCTGGACCCACGGAGAGAACGAGCAGTACTTC
size: .; V: TRBV5-4; J: TRBJ1-2; D: .; CDR3: CASSSGSPRTF; DNA: TGTGCCAGCAGCTCCGGGTCACCGAGGACCTTC
size: few; V: TRBV29-1; J: TRBJ1-1; D: TRBD1; CDR3: CSVMRQGVAAEAFF; DNA: TGCAGCGTTATGAGACAGGGAGTAGCCGCTGAAGCTTTCTTT
size: .; V: TRBV27; J: TRBJ2-7; D: TRBD1; CDR3: CASSSDRGFSYEQYF; DNA: TGTGCCAGCAGTTCCGACAGGGGGTTCTCCTACGAGCAGTACTTC
size: .; V: TRBV5-6; J: TRBJ2-5; D: TRBD2; CDR3: CASSRGPSGGTQYF; DNA: TGTGCCAGCAGCCGCGGACCCTCGGGGGGGACCCAGTACTTC
size: once; V: TRBV5-6; J: TRBJ2-5; D: .; CDR3: CASRPSRDSIETQYF; DNA: TGTGCCAGCCGACCCTCCAGGGATTCAATAGAGACCCAGTACTTC
size: .; V: TRBV10-3; J: TRBJ2-5; D: TRBD1; CDR3: CAISESTGDLETQYF; DNA: TGTGCCATCAGTGAGTCGACAGGGGATCTAGAGACCCAGTACTTC
size: .; V: TRBV2; J: TRBJ1-2; D: .; CDR3: CASSESVYGYTF; DNA: TGTGCCAGCAGTGAATCCGTCTATGGCTACACCTTC
size: .; V: TRBV2; J: TRBJ2-2; D: .; CDR3: CASSEYGSGSNTGELFF; DNA: TGTGCCAGCAGTGAATATGGTAGCGGATCGAACACCGGGGAGCTGTTTTTT
size: .; V: TRBV6-5; J: TRBJ1-1; D: .; CDR3: CASSYMRAENTEAFF; DNA: TGTGCCAGCAGTTACATGCGGGCAGAGAACACTGAAGCTTTCTTT
size: .; V: TRBV6-1; J: TRBJ2-7; D: .; CDR3: CASSSISPADYEQYF; DNA: TGTGCCAGCAGTTCCATTTCCCCGGCGGACTACGAGCAGTACTTC
size: .; V: TRBV5-1; J: TRBJ2-2; D: .; CDR3: CASSVGLNTGELFF; DNA: TGCGCCAGCAGCGTAGGACTGAACACCGGGGAGCTGTTTTTT
size: .; V: TRBV11-2; J: TRBJ1-4; D: TRBD1; CDR3: CASSADTGVWGFEKLFF; DNA: TGTGCCAGCAGCGCAGATACAGGGGTGTGGGGGTTTGAAAAACTGTTTTTT
size: .; V: TRBV7-6; J: TRBJ1-1; D: .; CDR3: CASSKRGNQNTEAFF; DNA: TGTGCCAGCAGCAAAAGGGGCAACCAGAACACTGAAGCTTTCTTT
size: once; V: TRBV10-3; J: TRBJ1-2; D: TRBD1; CDR3: CAISEQGGDYGYTF; DNA: TGTGCCATCAGTGAACAGGGGGGGGACTATGGCTACACCTTC
size: .; V: TRBV4-2; J: TRBJ1-6; D: .; CDR3: CASSQAAFGQYNSPLHF; DNA: TGTGCCAGCAGCCAAGCCGCCTTCGGACAATATAATTCACCCCTCCACTTT
size: .; V: TRBV5-4; J: TRBJ1-2; D: .; CDR3: CASSLAGRGSYGYTF; DNA: TGTGCCAGCAGCTTGGCTGGCAGGGGATCCTATGGCTACACCTTC
size: .; V: TRBV19; J: TRBJ1-5; D: TRBD1; CDR3: CASSTGQAYQPQHF; DNA: TGTGCCAGTAGCACGGGACAGGCCTATCAGCCCCAGCATTTT
size: .; V: TRBV7-2; J: TRBJ1-5; D: .; CDR3: CASSPTGLNQPQHF; DNA: TGTGCCAGCAGCCCCACAGGGTTGAATCAGCCCCAGCATTTT
size: .; V: TRBV28; J: TRBJ2-1; D: TRBD2; CDR3: CASWGGTYNEQFF; DNA: TGTGCCAGCTGGGGGGGGACCTACAATGAGCAGTTCTTC
size: .; V: TRBV5-1; J: TRBJ1-2; D: .; CDR3: CASSLVTSNTYGYTF; DNA: TGCGCCAGCAGCTTAGTGACAAGCAATACCTATGGCTACACCTTC
size: .; V: TRBV2; J: TRBJ1-1; D: TRBD1; CDR3: CASSGTGANTEAFF; DNA: TGTGCCAGCAGCGGGACAGGGGCGAACACTGAAGCTTTCTTT
size: .; V: TRBV28; J: TRBJ2-7; D: TRBD2; CDR3: CASSNSGVPSSYEQYF; DNA: TGTGCCAGCAGCAATAGCGGGGTCCCGAGCTCCTACGAGCAGTACTTC
size: .; V: TRBV5-4; J: TRBJ1-6; D: .; CDR3: CASSLYEQNSPLHF; DNA: TGTGCCAGCAGCTTGTATGAACAGAATTCACCCCTCCACTTT
size: .; V: TRBV6-5; J: TRBJ1-1; D: TRBD1; CDR3: CASITGTGVEAFF; DNA: TGTGCCAGCATCACGGGGACAGGGGTTGAAGCTTTCTTT
size: .; V: TRBV4-3; J: TRBJ1-2; D: TRBD1; CDR3: CASSQDDRVYGYTF; DNA: TGCGCCAGCAGCCAAGATGACAGGGTTTATGGCTACACCTTC
size: .; V: TRBV5-1; J: TRBJ1-5; D: .; CDR3: CASSLGFGEEGNQPQHF; DNA: TGCGCCAGCAGCTTGGGGTTCGGGGAGGAGGGCAATCAGCCCCAGCATTTT